This T cell receptor beta chain was found in a study of identical twins. TCRdb reprocessed the 5' RACE reads via MiXCR and lists one record per CDR3 protein. The sample carries 1.5 million to 2 million distinct CDR3 sequences, around a third recorded once. The CDR3 covers 14 residues. The V segment lost 6 bases and the J segment 3 bases; nucleotides outside the gene matches: 6. The TCR sequence derives from a newborn girl in good health. The J gene is TRBJ2-7, the V gene TRBV12-3 or TRBV12-4; 9 bases agree with TRBD2. The material sequenced was cord blood. CDR3 residues: CASRASGAHYEQYF. CDR3 sequence (DNA): TGTGCCAGCAGAGCTAGCGGGGCCCACTACGAGCAGTACTTC.